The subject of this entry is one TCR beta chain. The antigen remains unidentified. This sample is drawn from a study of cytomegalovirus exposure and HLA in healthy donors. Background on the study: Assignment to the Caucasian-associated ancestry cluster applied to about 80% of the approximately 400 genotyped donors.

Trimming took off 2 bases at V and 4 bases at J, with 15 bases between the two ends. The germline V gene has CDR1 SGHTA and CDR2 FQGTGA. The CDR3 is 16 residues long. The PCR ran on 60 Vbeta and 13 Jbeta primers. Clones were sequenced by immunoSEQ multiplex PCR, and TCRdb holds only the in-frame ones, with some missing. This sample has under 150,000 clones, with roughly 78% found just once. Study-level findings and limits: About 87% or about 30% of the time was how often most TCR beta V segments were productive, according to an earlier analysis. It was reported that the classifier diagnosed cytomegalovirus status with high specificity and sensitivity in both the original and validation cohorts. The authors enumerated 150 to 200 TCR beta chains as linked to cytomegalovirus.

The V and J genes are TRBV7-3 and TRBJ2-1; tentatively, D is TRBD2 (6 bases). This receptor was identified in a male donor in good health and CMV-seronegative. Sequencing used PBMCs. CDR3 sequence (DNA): TGTGCCAGCAGCTTACGCCCTTCGGGGACTTACAATGAGCAGTTCTTC. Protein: CASSLRPSGTYNEQFF.